The text below deals with one TCR beta chain. What it binds is unknown. This record belongs to a study of radiation and T cells in renal cell carcinoma. Profiled with immunoSEQ multiplex PCR; TCRdb holds only in-frame clones, not every one. The table lists around 130,000 clones, roughly 91% of them singletons. Study-level results: Pretreatment tumor biopsies were lacking, so baseline clonotypes are unknown.

Looked up from germline, CDR1 is SGHAT and CDR2 is FQNNGV. Trimming removed 5 bases at V and 8 bases at J, with 7 bases between. This CDR3 spans 11 amino acids. Time point here: blood 2 weeks post-SBRT. Treatment in this sample: 15 Gy SBRT to primary tumor, nephrectomy 4 weeks later. The sequences come from blood, collected from a patient whose treatment included radiotherapy and nephrectomy. The genes are TRBV11-2 and TRBJ1-3; no definite D call. This receptor was identified in a woman in her seventies with renal cell carcinoma. The CDR3 protein is CASSPRDTIYF. The DNA for the CDR3 is TGTGCCAGCAGCCCAAGGGACACCATATATTTT.